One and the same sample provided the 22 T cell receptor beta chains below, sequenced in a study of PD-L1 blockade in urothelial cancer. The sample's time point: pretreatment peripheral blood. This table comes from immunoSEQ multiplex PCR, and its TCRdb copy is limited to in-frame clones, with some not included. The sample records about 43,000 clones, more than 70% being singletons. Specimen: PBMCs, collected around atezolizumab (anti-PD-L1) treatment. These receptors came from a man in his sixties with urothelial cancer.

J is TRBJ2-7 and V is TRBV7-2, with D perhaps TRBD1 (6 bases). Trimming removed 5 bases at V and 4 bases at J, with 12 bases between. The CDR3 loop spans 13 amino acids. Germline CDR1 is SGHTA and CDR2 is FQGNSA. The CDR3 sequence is CASSRTVQYEQYF. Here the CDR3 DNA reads TGTGCCAGCAGCCGGACAGTCCAATACGAGCAGTACTTC.

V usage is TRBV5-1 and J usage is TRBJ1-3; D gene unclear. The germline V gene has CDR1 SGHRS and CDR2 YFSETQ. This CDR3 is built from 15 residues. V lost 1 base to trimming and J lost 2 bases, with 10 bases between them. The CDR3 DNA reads TGCGCCAGCAGCTTGTCAGGTGGAACTGGAAACACCATATATTTT. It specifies CASSLSGGTGNTIYF.

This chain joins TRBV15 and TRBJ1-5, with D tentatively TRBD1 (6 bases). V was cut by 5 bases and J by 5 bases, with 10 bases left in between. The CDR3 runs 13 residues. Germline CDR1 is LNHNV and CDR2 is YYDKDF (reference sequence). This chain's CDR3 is CATSRQVDQPQHF. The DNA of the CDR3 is TGTGCCACCAGCCGACAGGTCGATCAGCCCCAGCATTTT.

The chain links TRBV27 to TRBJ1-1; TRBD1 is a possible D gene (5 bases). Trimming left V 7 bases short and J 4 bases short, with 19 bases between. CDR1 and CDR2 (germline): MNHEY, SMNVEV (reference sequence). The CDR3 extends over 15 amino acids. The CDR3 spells CASTLEAGRVTEAFF. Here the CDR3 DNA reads TGTGCCAGCACCCTGGAGGCGGGGCGGGTCACTGAAGCTTTCTTT.

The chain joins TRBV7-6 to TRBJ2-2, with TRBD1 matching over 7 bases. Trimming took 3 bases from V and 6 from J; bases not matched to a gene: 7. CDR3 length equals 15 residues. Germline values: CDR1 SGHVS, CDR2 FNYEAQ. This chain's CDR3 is CASSLGKQGPGELFF. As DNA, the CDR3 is TGTGCCAGCAGCTTGGGGAAACAGGGGCCCGGGGAGCTGTTTTTT.

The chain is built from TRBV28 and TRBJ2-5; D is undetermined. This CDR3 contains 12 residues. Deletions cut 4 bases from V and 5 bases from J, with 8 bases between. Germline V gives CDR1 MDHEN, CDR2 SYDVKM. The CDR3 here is CASSSLIETQYF. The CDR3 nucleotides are TGTGCCAGCAGTTCACTAATTGAGACCCAGTACTTC.

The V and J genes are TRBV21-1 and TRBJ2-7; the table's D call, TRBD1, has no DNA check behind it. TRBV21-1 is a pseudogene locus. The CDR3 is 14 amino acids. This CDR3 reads CASLLTGPTYEQYF. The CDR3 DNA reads TGTGCCAGCCTTTTGACAGGGCCTACCTACGAGCAGTACTTC.

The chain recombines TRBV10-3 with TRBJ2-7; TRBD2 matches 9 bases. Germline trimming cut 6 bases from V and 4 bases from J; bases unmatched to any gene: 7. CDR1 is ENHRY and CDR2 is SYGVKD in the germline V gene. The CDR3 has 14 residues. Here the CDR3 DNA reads TGTGCCATCAGCGGGGTAGCGGGAGAGTACGAGCAGTACTTC. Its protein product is CAISGVAGEYEQYF.

This chain's CDR3 is CASSIEGGNSPLHF. The CDR3 DNA is TGTGCCAGTAGTATAGAGGGGGGAAATTCACCCCTCCACTTT. This chain uses TRBV19 with TRBJ1-6; D perhaps matches TRBD1 (5 bases). The CDR3 runs to 14 residues. Trimming shortened V by 0 bases and J by 7 bases, and 7 bases separated the two germline ends. Germline loops: CDR1 LNHDA, CDR2 SQIVND (reference sequence).

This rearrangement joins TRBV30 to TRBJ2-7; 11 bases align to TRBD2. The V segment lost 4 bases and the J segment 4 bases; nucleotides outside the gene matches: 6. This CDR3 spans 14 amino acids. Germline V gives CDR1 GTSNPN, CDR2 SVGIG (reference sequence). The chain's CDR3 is CAWNRLAGGYEQYF. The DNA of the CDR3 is TGTGCCTGGAATCGTCTAGCGGGAGGTTACGAGCAGTACTTC. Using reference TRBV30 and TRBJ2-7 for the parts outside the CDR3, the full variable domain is SQTIHQWPATLVQPVGSPLSLECTVEGTSNPNLYWYRQAAGRGLQLLFYSVGIGQISSEVPQNLSASRPQDRQFILSSKKLLLSDSGFYLCAWNRLAGGYEQYFGPGTRLTVT.

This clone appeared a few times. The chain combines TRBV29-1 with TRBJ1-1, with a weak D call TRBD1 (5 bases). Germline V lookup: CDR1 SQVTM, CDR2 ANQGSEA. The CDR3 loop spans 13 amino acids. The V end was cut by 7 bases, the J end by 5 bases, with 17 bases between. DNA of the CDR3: TGCAGCGCTGCGCTTGGCAGGGCGACTGAAGCTTTCTTT. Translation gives CSAALGRATEAFF.

CDR3 protein: CASSPTGSNYGYTF. The CDR3 DNA reads as TGTGCCAGCTCACCAACAGGGTCGAACTATGGCTACACCTTC. The chain has TRBV18 and TRBJ1-2; possible D gene TRBD1, 6 bases. The V end was cut by 2 bases, the J end by 2 bases, with 9 bases between. Germline V gene sequence: CDR1 KGHSH, CDR2 LQKENI. This CDR3 is built from 14 residues.

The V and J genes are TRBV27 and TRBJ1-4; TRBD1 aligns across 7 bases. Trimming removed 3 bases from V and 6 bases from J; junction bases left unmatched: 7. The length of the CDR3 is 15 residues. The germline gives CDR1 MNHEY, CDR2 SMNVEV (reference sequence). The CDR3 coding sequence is TGTGCCAGCAGTTTTGTCAGCCAGGGGGATGAAAAACTGTTTTTT. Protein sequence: CASSFVSQGDEKLFF.

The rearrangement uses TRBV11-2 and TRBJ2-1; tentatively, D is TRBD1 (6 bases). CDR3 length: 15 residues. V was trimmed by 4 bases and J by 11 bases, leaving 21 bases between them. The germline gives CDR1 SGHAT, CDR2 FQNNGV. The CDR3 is CASSSLTWGRLQQFF. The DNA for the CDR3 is TGTGCCAGCAGCTCCTTGACATGGGGGCGCCTCCAGCAGTTCTTC. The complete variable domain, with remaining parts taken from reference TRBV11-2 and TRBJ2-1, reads EAGVAQSPRYKIIEKRQSVAFWCNPISGHATLYWYQQILGQGPKLLIQFQNNGVVDDSQLPKDRFSAERLKGVDSTLKIQPAKLEDSAVYLCASSSLTWGRLQQFFGPGTRLTVL.

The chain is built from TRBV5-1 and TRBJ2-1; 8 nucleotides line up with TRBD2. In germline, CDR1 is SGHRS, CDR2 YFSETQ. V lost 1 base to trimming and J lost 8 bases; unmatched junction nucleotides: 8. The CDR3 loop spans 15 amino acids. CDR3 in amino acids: CASSLLRGEVDEQFF. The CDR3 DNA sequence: TGCGCCAGCAGCTTGTTGCGGGGGGAGGTGGATGAGCAGTTCTTC.

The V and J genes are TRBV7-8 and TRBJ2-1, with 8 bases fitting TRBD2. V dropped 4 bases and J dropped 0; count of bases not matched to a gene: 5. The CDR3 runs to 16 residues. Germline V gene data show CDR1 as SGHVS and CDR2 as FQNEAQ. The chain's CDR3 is CASSSQRGSSYNEQFF. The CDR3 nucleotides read TGTGCCAGCAGCTCCCAGCGGGGGAGCTCCTACAATGAGCAGTTCTTC. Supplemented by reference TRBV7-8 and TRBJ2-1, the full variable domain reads GAGVSQSPRYKVAKRGQDVALRCDPISGHVSLFWYQQALGQGPEFLTYFQNEAQLDKSGLPSDRFFAERPEGSVSTLKIQRTQQEDSAVYLCASSSQRGSSYNEQFFGPGTRLTVL.

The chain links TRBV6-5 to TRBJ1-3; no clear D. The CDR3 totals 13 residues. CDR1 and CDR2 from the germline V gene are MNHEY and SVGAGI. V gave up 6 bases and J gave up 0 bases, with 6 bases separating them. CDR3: CASSPVSGNTIYF. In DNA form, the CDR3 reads TGTGCCAGCAGCCCAGTCTCTGGAAACACCATATATTTT.

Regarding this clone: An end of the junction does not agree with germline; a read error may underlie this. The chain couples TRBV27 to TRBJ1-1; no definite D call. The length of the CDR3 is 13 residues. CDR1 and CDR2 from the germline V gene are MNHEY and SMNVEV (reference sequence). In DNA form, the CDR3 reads TGTGCCAGCAGTCTGAGAATCCAAGCTGAGGCTTTCTTT. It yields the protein CASSLRIQAEAFF.

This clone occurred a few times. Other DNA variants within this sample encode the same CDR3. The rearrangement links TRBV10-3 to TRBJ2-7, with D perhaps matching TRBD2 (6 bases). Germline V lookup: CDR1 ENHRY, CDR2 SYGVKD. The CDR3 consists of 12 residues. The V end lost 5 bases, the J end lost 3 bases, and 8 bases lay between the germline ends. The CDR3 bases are TGTGCCATCAGTCCGGGGGTCTACGAGCAGTACTTC. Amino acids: CAISPGVYEQYF.

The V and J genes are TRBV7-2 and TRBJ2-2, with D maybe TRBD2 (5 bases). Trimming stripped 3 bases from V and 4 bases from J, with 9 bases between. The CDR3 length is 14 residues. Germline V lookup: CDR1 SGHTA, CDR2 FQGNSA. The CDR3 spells CASSLGVSTGELFF. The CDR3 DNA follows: TGTGCCAGCAGCTTGGGAGTTTCCACCGGGGAGCTGTTTTTT.

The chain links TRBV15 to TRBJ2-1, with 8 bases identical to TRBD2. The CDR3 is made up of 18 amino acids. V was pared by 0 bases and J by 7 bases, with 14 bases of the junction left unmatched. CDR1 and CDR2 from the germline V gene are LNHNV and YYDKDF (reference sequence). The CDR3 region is CATSREIGLALTMNEQFF. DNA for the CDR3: TGTGCCACCAGCAGAGAAATCGGACTAGCTTTGACCATGAATGAGCAGTTCTTC.

The CDR3 bases are TGTGCCAGCAGCTTGGAGTCACAAGACTATGGCTACACCTTC. Translating gives CASSLESQDYGYTF. The V gene is TRBV5-4, the J gene TRBJ1-2, with D unclear. V shed 0 bases and J shed 3 bases, with 9 bases lying between them. This CDR3 has 14 residues. The germline V gene encodes CDR1 SGHNT and CDR2 YYREEE (reference sequence).